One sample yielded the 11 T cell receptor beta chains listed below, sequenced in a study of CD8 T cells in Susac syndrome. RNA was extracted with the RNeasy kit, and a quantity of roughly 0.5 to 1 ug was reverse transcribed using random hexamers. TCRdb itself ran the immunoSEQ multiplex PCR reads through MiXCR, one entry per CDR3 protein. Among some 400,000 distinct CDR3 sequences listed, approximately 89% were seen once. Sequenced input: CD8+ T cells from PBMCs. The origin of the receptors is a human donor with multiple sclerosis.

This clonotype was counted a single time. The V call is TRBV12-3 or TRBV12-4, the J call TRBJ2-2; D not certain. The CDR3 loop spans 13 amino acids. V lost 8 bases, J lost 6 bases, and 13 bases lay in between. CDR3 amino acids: CASALKWAGELFF. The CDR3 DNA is TGTGCCAGCGCCCTCAAGTGGGCCGGGGAGCTGTTTTTT.

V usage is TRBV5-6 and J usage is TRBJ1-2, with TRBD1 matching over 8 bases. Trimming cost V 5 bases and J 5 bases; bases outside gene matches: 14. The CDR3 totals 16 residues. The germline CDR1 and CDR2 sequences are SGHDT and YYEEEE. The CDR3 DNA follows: TGTGCCAGCAGTTCTCACCCGACAGGGGCCGCTTATGGCTACACCTTC. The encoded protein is CASSSHPTGAAYGYTF.

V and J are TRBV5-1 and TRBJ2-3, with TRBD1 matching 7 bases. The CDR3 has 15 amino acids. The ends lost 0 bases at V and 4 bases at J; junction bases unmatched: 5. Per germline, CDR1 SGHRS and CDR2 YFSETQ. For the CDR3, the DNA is TGCGCCAGCAGCTTGGGAGGGGGCGCCTCAGATACGCAGTATTTT. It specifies CASSLGGGASDTQYF.

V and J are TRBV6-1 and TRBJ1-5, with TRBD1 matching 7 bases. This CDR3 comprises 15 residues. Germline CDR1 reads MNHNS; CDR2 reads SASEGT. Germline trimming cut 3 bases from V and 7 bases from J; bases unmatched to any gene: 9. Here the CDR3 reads CASSDISGGNQPQHF. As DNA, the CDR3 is TGTGCCAGCAGTGACATATCAGGGGGTAACCAGCCCCAGCATTTT.

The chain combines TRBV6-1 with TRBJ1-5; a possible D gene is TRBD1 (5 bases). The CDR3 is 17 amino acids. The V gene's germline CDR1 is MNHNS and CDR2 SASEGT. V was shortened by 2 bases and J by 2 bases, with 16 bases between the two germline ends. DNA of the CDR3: TGTGCCAGCAGTGAAAGTCCCCAGGGAAATGGCAATCAGCCCCAGCATTTT. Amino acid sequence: CASSESPQGNGNQPQHF.

CDR3 sequence (DNA): TGTGCCAGCAGTTTTCAGGGGGCTGTCAATCAGCCCCAGCATTTT. It translates to CASSFQGAVNQPQHF. This rearrangement joins TRBV6-6 to TRBJ1-5, with 8 bases aligning to TRBD1. Trimming cost V 4 bases and J 3 bases; bases outside gene matches: 5. The length of the CDR3 is 15 residues. Germline V gene lookup returns CDR1 MNHNY and CDR2 SVGAGI (reference sequence).

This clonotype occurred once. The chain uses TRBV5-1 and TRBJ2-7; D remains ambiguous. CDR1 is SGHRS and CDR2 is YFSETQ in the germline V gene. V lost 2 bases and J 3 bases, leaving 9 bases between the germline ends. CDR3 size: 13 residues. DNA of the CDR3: TGCGCCAGCAGCTTACCGGACCTCTACGAGCAGTACTTC. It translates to CASSLPDLYEQYF.

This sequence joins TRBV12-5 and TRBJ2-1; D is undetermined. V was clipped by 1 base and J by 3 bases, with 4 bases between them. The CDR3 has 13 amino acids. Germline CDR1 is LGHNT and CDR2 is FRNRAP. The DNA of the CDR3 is TGTGCTAGTGGTTTGGGCTTCTACAATGAGCAGTTCTTC. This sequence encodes CASGLGFYNEQFF.

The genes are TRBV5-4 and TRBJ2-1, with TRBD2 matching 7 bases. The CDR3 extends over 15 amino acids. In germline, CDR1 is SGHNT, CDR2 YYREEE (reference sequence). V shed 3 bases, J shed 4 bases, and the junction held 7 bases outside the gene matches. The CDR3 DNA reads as TGTGCCAGCAGCTCCGGACTAGACTTTTACAATGAGCAGTTCTTC. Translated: CASSSGLDFYNEQFF.

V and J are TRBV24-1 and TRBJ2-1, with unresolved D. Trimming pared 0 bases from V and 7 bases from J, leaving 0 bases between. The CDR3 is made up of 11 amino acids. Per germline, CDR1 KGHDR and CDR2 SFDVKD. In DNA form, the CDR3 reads TGTGCCACCAGTGATTTGAATGAGCAGTTCTTC. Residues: CATSDLNEQFF.

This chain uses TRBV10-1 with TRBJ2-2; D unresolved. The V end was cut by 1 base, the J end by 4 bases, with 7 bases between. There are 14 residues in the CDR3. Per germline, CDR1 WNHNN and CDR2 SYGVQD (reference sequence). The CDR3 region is CASSEYRLTGELFF. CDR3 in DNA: TGCGCCAGCAGTGAGTACCGGCTCACCGGGGAGCTGTTTTTT.